This TCR beta chain was obtained from a study of neurological immune-mediated disorders. Over 170 million TCR-beta sequences from 15-18 subjects came out of each sequencing run. TCRdb re-analysed the 5' RACE reads in MiXCR, keeping a single row per CDR3 protein. The sample records 40,000 to 60,000 distinct CDR3 sequences, around 3.4% being singletons. Germline V gene sequence: CDR1 DFQATT, CDR2 SNEGSKA (reference sequence). This CDR3 has 11 amino acids. Findings and limits, study-wide: No expanded-clone CDR3 amino acid sequence recurred across subjects, suggesting private TCR-beta repertoires.

This clonotype has ten or more counts. Its cognate antigen is unknown. The sample taken for sequencing was PBMCs. The chain has TRBV20-1 and TRBJ2-1; a possible D gene is TRBD2 (6 bases). This TCR came from a man in his forties with multiple sclerosis. The CDR3 bases are TGCAGCGGGAGATGGTTTGGAGAGCAGTTCTTC. Translation: CSGRWFGEQFF.